This section outlines one TCR beta chain sequence together with its context. This sample is part of a study of blood T cell repertoires in COVID-19. Study-wide context: T cells, B-cell-depleted T cells, or PBMCs provided the cDNA or gDNA that served as material.

This table comes from immunoSEQ multiplex PCR, and its TCRdb copy is limited to in-frame clones, with some not included. The sample lists tens of thousands of clones; just over 85% were seen once. The CDR3 consists of 15 residues. V was trimmed by 5 bases and J by 0 bases, leaving 10 bases between them. The V gene's germline CDR1 is MDHEN and CDR2 SYDVKM. The chain carries TRBV28 and TRBJ2-2, with a tentative D call TRBD2 (5 bases). This receptor was obtained from a woman older than 75 in a cohort sampled during active or convalescent COVID-19. Sequences were obtained from peripheral blood. This CDR3 reads CASSPPGSNTGELFF. Written as DNA, the CDR3 is TGTGCCAGCAGTCCCCCGGGATCGAACACCGGGGAGCTGTTTTTT.